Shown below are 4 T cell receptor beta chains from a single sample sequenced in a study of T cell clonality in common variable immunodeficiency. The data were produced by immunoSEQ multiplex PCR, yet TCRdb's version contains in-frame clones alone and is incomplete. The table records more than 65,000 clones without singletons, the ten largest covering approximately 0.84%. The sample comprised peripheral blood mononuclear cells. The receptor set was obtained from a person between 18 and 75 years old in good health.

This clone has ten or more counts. The CDR3 sequence: CASSFSYEQYF. The CDR3 DNA, read in part, is TGTGCCAGCAGTTTTAGCTACGAG. The J gene is TRBJ2-7, the V gene TRBV12-3 or TRBV12-4; D remains unclear. The read ends 3 residues shy of where the CDR3 ends; the end is completed using the germline J gene. CDR3 length equals 11 residues. V lost 3 bases, J lost 3 bases, and 3 bases lay in between.

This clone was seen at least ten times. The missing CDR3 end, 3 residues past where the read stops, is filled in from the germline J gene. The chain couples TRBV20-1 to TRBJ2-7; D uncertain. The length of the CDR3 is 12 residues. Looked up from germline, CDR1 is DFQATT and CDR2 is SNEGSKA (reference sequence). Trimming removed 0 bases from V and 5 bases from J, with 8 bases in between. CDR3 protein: CSARDLTHEQYF. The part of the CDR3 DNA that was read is TGCAGTGCTAGAGATCTAACTCACGAG.

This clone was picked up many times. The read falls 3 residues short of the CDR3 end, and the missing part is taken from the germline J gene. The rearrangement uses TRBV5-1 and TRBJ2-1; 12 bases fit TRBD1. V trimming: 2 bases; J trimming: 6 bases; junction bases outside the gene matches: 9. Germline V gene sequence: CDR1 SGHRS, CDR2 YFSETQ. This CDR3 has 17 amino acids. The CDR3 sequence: CASSFPDRDRGRNEQFF. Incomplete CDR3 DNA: TGCGCCAGCAGCTTCCCCGACCGGGACAGGGGGCGCAATGAG.

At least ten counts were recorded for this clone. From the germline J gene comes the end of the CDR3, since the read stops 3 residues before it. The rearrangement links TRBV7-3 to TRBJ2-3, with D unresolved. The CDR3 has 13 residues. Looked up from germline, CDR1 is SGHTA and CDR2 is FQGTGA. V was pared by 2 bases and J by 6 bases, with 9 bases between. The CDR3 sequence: CASSLLASDTQYF. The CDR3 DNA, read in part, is TGTGCCAGCAGCTTATTAGCATCGGATACG.